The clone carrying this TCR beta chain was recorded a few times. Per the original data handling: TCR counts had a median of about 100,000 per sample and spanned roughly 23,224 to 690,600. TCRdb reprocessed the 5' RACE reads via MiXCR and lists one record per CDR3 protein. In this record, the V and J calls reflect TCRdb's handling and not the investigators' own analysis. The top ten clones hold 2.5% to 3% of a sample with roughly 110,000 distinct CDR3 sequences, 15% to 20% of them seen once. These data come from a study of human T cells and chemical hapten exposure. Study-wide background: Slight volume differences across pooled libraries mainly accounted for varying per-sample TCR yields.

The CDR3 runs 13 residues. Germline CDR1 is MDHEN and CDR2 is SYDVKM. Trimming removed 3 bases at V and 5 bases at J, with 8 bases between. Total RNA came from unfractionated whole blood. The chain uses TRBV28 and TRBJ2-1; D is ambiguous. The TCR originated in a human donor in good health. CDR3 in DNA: TGTGCCAGCAGTTTCCTTGATAACAATGAGCAGTTCTTC. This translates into CASSFLDNNEQFF. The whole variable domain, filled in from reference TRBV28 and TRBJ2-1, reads DVKVTQSSRYLVKRTGEKVFLECVQDMDHENMFWYRQDPGLGLRLIYFSYDVKMKEKGDIPEGYSVSREKKERFSLILESASTNQTSMYLCASSFLDNNEQFFGPGTRLTVL.